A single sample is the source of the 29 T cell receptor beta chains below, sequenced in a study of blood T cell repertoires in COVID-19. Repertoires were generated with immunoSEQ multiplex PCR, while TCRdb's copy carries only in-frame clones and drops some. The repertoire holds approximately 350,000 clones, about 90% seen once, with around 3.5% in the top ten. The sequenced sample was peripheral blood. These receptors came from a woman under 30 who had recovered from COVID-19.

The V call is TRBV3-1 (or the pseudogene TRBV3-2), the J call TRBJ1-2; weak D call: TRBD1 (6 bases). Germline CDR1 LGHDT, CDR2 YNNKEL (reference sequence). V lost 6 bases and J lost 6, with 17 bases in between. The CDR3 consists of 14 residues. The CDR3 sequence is CASRPRGGDNGYTF. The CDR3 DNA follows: TGTGCCAGCAGACCTCGTGGGGGCGATAATGGCTACACCTTC.

CDR3: CASSSPRRQGVRGYTF. CDR3 in DNA: TGTGCCAGCAGCTCCCCACGTCGGCAGGGCGTACGTGGCTACACCTTC. This chain connects TRBV7-9 to TRBJ1-2, with TRBD1 as a possible D gene (5 bases). There are 16 residues in the CDR3. The V gene lost 4 bases and the J gene lost 7 bases, with 22 bases spanning the gap. Per germline, CDR1 SEHNR and CDR2 FQNEAQ (reference sequence).

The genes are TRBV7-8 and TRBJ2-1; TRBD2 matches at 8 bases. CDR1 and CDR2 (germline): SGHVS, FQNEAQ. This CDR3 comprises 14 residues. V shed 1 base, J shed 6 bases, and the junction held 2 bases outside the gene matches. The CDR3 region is CASSLVLAGNEQFF. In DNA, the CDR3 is TGTGCCAGCAGCTTAGTGCTAGCGGGCAATGAGCAGTTCTTC.

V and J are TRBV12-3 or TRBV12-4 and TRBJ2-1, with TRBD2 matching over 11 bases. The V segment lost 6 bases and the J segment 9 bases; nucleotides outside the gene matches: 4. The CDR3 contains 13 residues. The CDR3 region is CASSVLAGAEQFF. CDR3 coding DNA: TGTGCCAGCAGCGTACTAGCGGGAGCTGAGCAGTTCTTC.

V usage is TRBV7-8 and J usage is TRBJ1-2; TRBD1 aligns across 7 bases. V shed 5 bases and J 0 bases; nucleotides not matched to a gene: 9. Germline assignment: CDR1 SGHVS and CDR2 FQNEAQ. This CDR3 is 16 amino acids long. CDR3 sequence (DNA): TGTGCCAGCAGCGTCGGGACAGCTCCAGCTAACTATGGCTACACCTTC. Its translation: CASSVGTAPANYGYTF.

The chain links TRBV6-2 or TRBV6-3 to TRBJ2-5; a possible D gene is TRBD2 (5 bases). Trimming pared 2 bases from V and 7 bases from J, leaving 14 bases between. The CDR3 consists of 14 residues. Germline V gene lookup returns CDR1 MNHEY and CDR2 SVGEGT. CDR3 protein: CASSYDPLARTQYF. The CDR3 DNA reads TGTGCCAGCAGTTACGACCCTCTAGCAAGGACCCAGTACTTC.

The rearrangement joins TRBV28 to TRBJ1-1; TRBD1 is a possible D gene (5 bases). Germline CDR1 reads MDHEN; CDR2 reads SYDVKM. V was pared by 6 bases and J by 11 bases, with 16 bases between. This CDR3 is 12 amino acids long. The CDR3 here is CASRSDTKEAFF. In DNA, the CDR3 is TGTGCCAGCAGGTCGGACACTAAGGAGGCTTTCTTT.

CDR3 sequence: CASSANGELFF. In DNA, the CDR3 is TGTGCCAGCAGCGCTAACGGGGAGCTGTTTTTT. The rearrangement joins TRBV9 to TRBJ2-2; D is unclear. Germline assignment: CDR1 SGDLS and CDR2 YYNGEE. This CDR3 has 11 amino acids. Trimming pared 3 bases from V and 7 bases from J, leaving 4 bases between.

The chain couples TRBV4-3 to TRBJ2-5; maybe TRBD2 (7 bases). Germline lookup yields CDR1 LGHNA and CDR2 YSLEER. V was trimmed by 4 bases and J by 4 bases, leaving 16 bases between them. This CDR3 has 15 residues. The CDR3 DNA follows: TGCGCCAGCAGCCGTAGGGGGGGGGTAGGAGAGACCCAGTACTTC. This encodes CASSRRGGVGETQYF.

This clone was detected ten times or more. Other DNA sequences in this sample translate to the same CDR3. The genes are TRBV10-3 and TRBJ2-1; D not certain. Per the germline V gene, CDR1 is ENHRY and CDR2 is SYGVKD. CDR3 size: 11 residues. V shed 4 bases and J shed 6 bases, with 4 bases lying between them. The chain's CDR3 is CAISVGNEQFF. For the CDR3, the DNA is TGTGCCATCAGTGTCGGCAATGAGCAGTTCTTC.

In DNA, the CDR3 is TGTGCCAGCAGTTTTGTAGCGGGCAGCAATCAGCCCCAGCATTTT. It yields the protein CASSFVAGSNQPQHF. This chain joins TRBV27 and TRBJ1-5, with unresolved D. Per germline, CDR1 MNHEY and CDR2 SMNVEV (reference sequence). Between the trimmed V and J ends, which lost 3 bases and 1 base, there was a span of 10 bases. The CDR3 is made up of 15 amino acids.

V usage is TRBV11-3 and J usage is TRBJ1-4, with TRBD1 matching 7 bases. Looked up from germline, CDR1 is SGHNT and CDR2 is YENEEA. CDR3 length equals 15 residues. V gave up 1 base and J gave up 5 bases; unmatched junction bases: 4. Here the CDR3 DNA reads TGTGCCAGCAGCTTAGGGGGACAGAGGAATGAAAAACTGTTTTTT. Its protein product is CASSLGGQRNEKLFF.

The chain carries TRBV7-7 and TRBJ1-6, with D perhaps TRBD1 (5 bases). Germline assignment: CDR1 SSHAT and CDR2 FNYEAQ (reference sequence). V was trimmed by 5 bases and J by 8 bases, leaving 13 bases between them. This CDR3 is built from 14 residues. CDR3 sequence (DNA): TGTGCCAGCAGCCTCGCGGGACGGGATTCACCCCTCCACTTT. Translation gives CASSLAGRDSPLHF. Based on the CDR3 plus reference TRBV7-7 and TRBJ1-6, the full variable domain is GAGVSQSPRYKVTKRGQDVTLRCDPISSHATLYWYQQALGQGPEFLTYFNYEAQPDKSGLPSDRFSAERPEGSISTLTIQRTEQRDSAMYRCASSLAGRDSPLHFGNGTRLTVT.

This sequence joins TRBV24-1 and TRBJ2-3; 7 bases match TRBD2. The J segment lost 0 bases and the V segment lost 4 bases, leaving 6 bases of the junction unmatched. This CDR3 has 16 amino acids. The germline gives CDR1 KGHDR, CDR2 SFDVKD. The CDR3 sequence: CATSDPQRDSTDTQYF. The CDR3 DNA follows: TGTGCCACCAGTGACCCTCAGCGGGATAGCACAGATACGCAGTATTTT.

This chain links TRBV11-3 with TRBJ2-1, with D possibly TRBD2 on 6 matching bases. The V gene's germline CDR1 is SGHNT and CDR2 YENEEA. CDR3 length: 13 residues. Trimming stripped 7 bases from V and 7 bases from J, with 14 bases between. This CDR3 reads CASTLGGWNEQFF. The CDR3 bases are TGTGCCAGCACCCTGGGAGGCTGGAATGAGCAGTTCTTC.

DNA of the CDR3: TGTGCCAGCAGCCACCCTAGCGGGGCGAGAAGCAATGAGCAGTTCTTC. Translation: CASSHPSGARSNEQFF. This chain links TRBV3-1 (or the pseudogene TRBV3-2) with TRBJ2-1; 9 bases match TRBD2. Germline CDR1 LGHDT, CDR2 YNNKEL (reference sequence). The CDR3 contains 16 residues. V lost 3 bases, J lost 6 bases, and 9 bases stayed unmatched.

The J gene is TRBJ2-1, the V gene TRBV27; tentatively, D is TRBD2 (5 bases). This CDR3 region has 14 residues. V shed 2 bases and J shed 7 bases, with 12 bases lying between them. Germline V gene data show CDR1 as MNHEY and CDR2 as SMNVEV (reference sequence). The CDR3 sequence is CASSLSGDLNEQFF. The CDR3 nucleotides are TGTGCCAGCAGTTTAAGCGGCGACCTTAATGAGCAGTTCTTC.

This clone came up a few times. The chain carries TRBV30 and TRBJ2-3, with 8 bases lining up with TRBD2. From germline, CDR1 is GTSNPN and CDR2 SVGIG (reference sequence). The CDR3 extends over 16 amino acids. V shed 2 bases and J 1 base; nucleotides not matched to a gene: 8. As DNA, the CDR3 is TGTGCCTGGAGTCCCGGTAGCGGGATTGGCACAGATACGCAGTATTTT. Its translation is CAWSPGSGIGTDTQYF.

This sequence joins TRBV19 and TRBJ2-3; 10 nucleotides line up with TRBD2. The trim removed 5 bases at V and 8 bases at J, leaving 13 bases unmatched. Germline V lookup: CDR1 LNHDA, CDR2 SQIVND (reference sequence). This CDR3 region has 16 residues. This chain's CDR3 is CASSPQTSGVSPTQYF. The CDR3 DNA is TGTGCCAGTAGTCCCCAAACTAGCGGGGTTTCCCCTACGCAGTATTTT. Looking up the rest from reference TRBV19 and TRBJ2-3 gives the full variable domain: DGGITQSPKYLFRKEGQNVTLSCEQNLNHDAMYWYRQDPGQGLRLIYYSQIVNDFQKGDIAEGYSVSREKKESFPLTVTSAQKNPTAFYLCASSPQTSGVSPTQYFGPGTRLTVL.

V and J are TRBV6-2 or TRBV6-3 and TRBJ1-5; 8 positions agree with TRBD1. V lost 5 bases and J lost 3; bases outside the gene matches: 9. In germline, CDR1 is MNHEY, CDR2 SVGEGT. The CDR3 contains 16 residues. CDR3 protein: CASSSRQGPANQPQHF. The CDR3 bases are TGTGCCAGCAGTAGCCGACAGGGGCCGGCCAATCAGCCCCAGCATTTT.

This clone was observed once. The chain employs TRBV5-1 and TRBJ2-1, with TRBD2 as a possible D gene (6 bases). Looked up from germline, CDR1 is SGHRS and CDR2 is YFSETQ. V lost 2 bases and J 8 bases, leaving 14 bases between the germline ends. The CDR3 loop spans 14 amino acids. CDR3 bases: TGCGCCAGCAGCTTTAATGGGGGGATCGATGAGCAGTTCTTC. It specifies CASSFNGGIDEQFF. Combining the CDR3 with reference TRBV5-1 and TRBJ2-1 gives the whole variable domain KAGVTQTPRYLIKTRGQQVTLSCSPISGHRSVSWYQQTPGQGLQFLFEYFSETQRNKGNFPGRFSGRQFSNSRSEMNVSTLELGDSALYLCASSFNGGIDEQFFGPGTRLTVL.

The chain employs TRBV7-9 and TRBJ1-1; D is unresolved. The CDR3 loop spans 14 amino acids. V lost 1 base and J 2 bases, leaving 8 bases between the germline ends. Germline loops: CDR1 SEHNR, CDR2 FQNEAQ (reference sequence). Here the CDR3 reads CASSLGTSNTEAFF. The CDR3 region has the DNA TGTGCCAGCAGCTTAGGGACTTCTAACACTGAAGCTTTCTTT.

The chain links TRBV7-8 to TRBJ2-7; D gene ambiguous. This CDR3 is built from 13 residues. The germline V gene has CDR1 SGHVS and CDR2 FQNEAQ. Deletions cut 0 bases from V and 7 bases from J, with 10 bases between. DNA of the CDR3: TGTGCCAGCAGCTTAGCTGGCTCCGGGGAGCAGTACGTC. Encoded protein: CASSLAGSGEQYV.

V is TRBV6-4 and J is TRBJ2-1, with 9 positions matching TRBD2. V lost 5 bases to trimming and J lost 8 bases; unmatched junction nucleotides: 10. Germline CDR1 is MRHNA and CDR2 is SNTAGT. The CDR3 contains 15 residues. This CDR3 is CASSSTGTSPHEQFF. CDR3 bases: TGTGCCAGCAGTTCGACCGGGACTAGCCCCCATGAGCAGTTCTTC.

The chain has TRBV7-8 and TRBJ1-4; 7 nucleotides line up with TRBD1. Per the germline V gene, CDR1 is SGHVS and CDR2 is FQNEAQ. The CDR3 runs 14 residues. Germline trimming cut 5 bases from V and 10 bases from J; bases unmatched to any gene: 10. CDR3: CASSAKETGRKLFF. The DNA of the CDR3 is TGTGCCAGCAGCGCAAAAGAGACAGGGCGAAAACTGTTTTTT.

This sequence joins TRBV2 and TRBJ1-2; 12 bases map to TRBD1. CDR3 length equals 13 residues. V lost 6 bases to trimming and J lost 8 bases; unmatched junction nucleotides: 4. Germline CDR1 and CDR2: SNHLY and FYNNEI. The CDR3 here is CASRGTGGEGYTF. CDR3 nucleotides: TGTGCCAGCAGGGGGACAGGGGGCGAAGGCTACACCTTC.

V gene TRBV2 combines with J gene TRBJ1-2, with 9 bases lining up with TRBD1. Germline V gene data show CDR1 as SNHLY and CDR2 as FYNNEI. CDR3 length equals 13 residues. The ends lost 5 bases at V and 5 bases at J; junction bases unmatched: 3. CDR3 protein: CASSSGQGYGYTF. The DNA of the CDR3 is TGTGCCAGCAGTTCCGGACAGGGGTATGGCTACACCTTC.

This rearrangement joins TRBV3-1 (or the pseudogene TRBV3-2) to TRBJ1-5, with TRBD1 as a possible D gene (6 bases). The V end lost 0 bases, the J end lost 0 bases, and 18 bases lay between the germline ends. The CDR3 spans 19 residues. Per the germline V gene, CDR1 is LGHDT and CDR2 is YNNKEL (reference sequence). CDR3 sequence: CASSQEELEQGYSNQPQHF. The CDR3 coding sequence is TGTGCCAGCAGCCAAGAAGAGTTAGAACAGGGTTATAGCAATCAGCCCCAGCATTTT.

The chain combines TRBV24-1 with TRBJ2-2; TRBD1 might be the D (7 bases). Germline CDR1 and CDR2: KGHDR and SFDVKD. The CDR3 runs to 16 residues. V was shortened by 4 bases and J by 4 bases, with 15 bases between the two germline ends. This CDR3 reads CATSDPTGEVTGELFF. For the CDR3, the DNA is TGTGCCACCAGTGACCCTACAGGGGAGGTCACCGGGGAGCTGTTTTTT.